Following are 2 T cell receptor beta chains from one sample sequenced in a study of cytomegalovirus exposure and HLA in healthy donors. Libraries were prepared by immunoSEQ multiplex PCR; TCRdb keeps only in-frame clonotypes and omits some of them. The sample lists some 160,000 clones; 91% were seen once. The sequenced sample was PBMCs. These TCRs come from a man in his late teens or twenties in good health and CMV-seronegative.

The chain couples TRBV14 to TRBJ2-7; 10 bases fit TRBD1. Unmatched junction bases numbered 13, after V lost 0 bases and J lost 2 bases. Germline CDR1 and CDR2: SGHDN and FVKESK. The CDR3 spans 19 residues. The CDR3 bases are TGTGCCAGCAGCCAAGATACGGAGGGAAAGACAGGGGGCCCCTACGAGCAGTACGTC. Amino acid sequence: CASSQDTEGKTGGPYEQYV.

The CDR3, as DNA: TGTGCCAGCAGTGTCGGCAGGGTGAACACTGAAGCTTTCTTT. This sequence encodes CASSVGRVNTEAFF. The rearrangement links TRBV6-1 to TRBJ1-1; tentative D call: TRBD1 (5 bases). This CDR3 has 14 amino acids. Trimming shortened V by 4 bases and J by 0 bases, and 9 bases separated the two germline ends. Germline CDR1 and CDR2: MNHNS and SASEGT.